A single sample is the source of the 26 T cell receptor beta chains below, sequenced in a study of blood T cell repertoires in COVID-19. TCRdb's copy holds only in-frame clones and misses some; the assay was immunoSEQ multiplex PCR. The table lists approximately 77,000 clones, more than 70% of them singletons, with about 17% in the top ten. The sample taken for sequencing was peripheral blood. These receptor sequences come from a man aged 65-85 years with active or convalescent COVID-19.

The V call is TRBV29-1, the J call TRBJ2-5; D call uncertain. Germline V lookup: CDR1 SQVTM, CDR2 ANQGSEA. V lost 5 bases and J lost 2, with 6 bases in between. This CDR3 is built from 11 residues. CDR3 in DNA: TGCAGCGTTCGGGTTCAAGAGACCCAGTACTTC. Its translation is CSVRVQETQYF.

The CDR3 coding sequence is TGCAGCGTTGAAGGTCCGGCGGGGCGCTACGAGCAGTACTTC. As protein: CSVEGPAGRYEQYF. This rearrangement joins TRBV29-1 to TRBJ2-7, with D perhaps matching TRBD2 (6 bases). V dropped 1 base and J dropped 3 bases, with 13 bases sitting between them. In germline, CDR1 is SQVTM, CDR2 ANQGSEA. The CDR3 is made up of 14 amino acids.

This chain uses TRBV11-2 with TRBJ2-1, with D perhaps matching TRBD1 (6 bases). CDR3 size: 15 residues. Germline loops: CDR1 SGHAT, CDR2 FQNNGV. Between the trimmed V and J ends, which lost 3 bases and 4 bases, there was a span of 13 bases. As DNA, the CDR3 is TGTGCCAGCAGCTTGAGGACAGATATTTACAATGAGCAGTTCTTC. This codes for CASSLRTDIYNEQFF.

V is TRBV6-5 and J is TRBJ1-4; unclear D gene. CDR1 is MNHEY, CDR2 SVGAGI, per germline. The ends were cut back, 6 bases at V and 8 bases at J, with 13 bases in the middle. CDR3 size: 13 residues. The CDR3 sequence: CASSREGGEKLFF. DNA for the CDR3: TGTGCCAGCAGCCGGGAGGGCGGGGAAAAACTGTTTTTT.

The CDR3 DNA follows: TGTGCCAGCAGCCAGGGGGCGGGCGAGCAGTACTTC. Protein sequence: CASSQGAGEQYF. The V and J genes are TRBV3-1 (or the pseudogene TRBV3-2) and TRBJ2-7, with D perhaps TRBD1 (6 bases). Germline assignment: CDR1 LGHDT and CDR2 YNNKEL (reference sequence). The CDR3 totals 12 residues. Trimming cost V 3 bases and J 6 bases, with 9 bases left between them.

The chain uses TRBV27 and TRBJ2-2; TRBD1 might be the D (6 bases). V dropped 1 base and J dropped 4 bases, with 10 bases sitting between them. The CDR3 has 15 residues. The germline gives CDR1 MNHEY, CDR2 SMNVEV (reference sequence). Here the CDR3 reads CASSLFSGVTGELFF. The CDR3 nucleotides read TGTGCCAGCAGTTTATTTTCAGGGGTCACCGGGGAGCTGTTTTTT.

CDR3 sequence: CASSMGQGLYF. The CDR3, as DNA: TGTGCCAGCAGTATGGGACAGGGCCTGTACTTC. The chain recombines TRBV28 with TRBJ2-5, with 9 bases fitting TRBD1. The CDR3 covers 11 residues. The germline gives CDR1 MDHEN, CDR2 SYDVKM. Trimming took 5 bases from V and 13 from J; bases not matched to a gene: 5.

CDR3 nucleotide sequence: TGTGCCAGCAGGGAGCTCGGGGACACTGAAGCTTTCTTT. It specifies CASRELGDTEAFF. This rearrangement joins TRBV12-3 or TRBV12-4 to TRBJ1-1; D remains ambiguous. The CDR3 extends over 13 amino acids. Deletions cut 6 bases from V and 3 bases from J, with 11 bases between.

Of note for this clone: Germline and junction disagree at one end, which may indicate a read error. V and J are TRBV2 and TRBJ2-1; possible D gene TRBD2, 5 bases. Germline lookup yields CDR1 SNHLY and CDR2 FYNNEI. This CDR3 contains 17 residues. This CDR3 is CASSVRLASPAYNEQFF. CDR3 nucleotides: TGTGCCAGCAGTGTAAGGTTGGCTAGCCCTGCCTACAACGAGCAGTTCTTC.

The chain couples TRBV9 to TRBJ2-5; TRBD1 matches at 7 bases. The germline gives CDR1 SGDLS, CDR2 YYNGEE. V gave up 4 bases and J gave up 5 bases; unmatched junction bases: 17. CDR3 length: 17 amino acids. The CDR3 coding sequence is TGTGCCAGCAGCCGTCGGTGGGTTATAACAGGGGCGGAGACCCAGTACTTC. Translated: CASSRRWVITGAETQYF. Supplemented by reference TRBV9 and TRBJ2-5, the full variable domain reads DSGVTQTPKHLITATGQRVTLRCSPRSGDLSVYWYQQSLDQGLQFLIQYYNGEERAKGNILERFSAQQFPDLHSELNLSSLELGDSALYFCASSRRWVITGAETQYFGPGTRLLVL.

V is TRBV28 and J is TRBJ2-1, with TRBD1 identical over 8 bases. Germline values: CDR1 MDHEN, CDR2 SYDVKM. V lost 5 bases to trimming and J lost 12 bases; unmatched junction nucleotides: 9. There are 13 residues in the CDR3. CDR3: CASSPSDRVGQFF. In DNA form, the CDR3 reads TGTGCCAGCAGTCCATCGGACAGGGTGGGGCAGTTCTTC. The whole variable domain, remainder taken from reference TRBV28 and TRBJ2-1, is DVKVTQSSRYLVKRTGEKVFLECVQDMDHENMFWYRQDPGLGLRLIYFSYDVKMKEKGDIPEGYSVSREKKERFSLILESASTNQTSMYLCASSPSDRVGQFFGPGTRLTVL.

This chain links TRBV18 with TRBJ2-7; D is ambiguous. Germline V gene data show CDR1 as KGHSH and CDR2 as LQKENI. The length of the CDR3 is 15 residues. V was clipped by 3 bases and J by 1 base, with 13 bases between them. The CDR3 spells CASSPGAGISYEQYF. The CDR3 coding sequence is TGTGCCAGCTCACCCGGTGCAGGAATATCCTACGAGCAGTACTTC.

The chain is built from TRBV5-1 and TRBJ1-2; D might be TRBD1 (6 bases). CDR3 size: 15 residues. CDR1 and CDR2 from the germline V gene are SGHRS and YFSETQ. Trimming took 4 bases from V and 7 from J, leaving 20 bases between them. CDR3 loop: CASSARTDRISGYTF. The CDR3 DNA reads as TGCGCCAGCAGCGCACGGACAGACCGAATAAGTGGCTACACCTTC.

The J gene is TRBJ2-2, the V gene TRBV10-3; a weak D match, TRBD2 (6 bases). V lost 11 bases, J lost 5 bases, and 9 bases lay in between. CDR1 ENHRY and CDR2 SYGVKD come from the germline V gene. The CDR3 is 11 amino acids. Here the CDR3 reads CAPRGTGELFF. CDR3 sequence (DNA): TGTGCCCCTCGGGGGACCGGGGAGCTGTTTTTT.

V and J are TRBV2 and TRBJ2-2; the D gene is possibly TRBD2 (6 bases). Germline-derived CDR1 and CDR2 are SNHLY and FYNNEI. The CDR3 sequence is 13 residues long. Trimming removed 8 bases from V and 2 bases from J, with 9 bases in between. The CDR3 is CASGGINTGELFF. Written as DNA, the CDR3 is TGTGCCAGCGGAGGGATTAACACCGGGGAGCTGTTTTTT.

V gene TRBV15 combines with J gene TRBJ1-1, with TRBD1 matching over 8 bases. CDR1 and CDR2 from the germline V gene are LNHNV and YYDKDF (reference sequence). Trimming cost V 4 bases and J 7 bases; bases outside gene matches: 5. This CDR3 has 13 residues. CDR3 sequence: CATSTGGQVEAFF. DNA for the CDR3: TGTGCCACCAGCACGGGGGGACAGGTTGAAGCTTTCTTT.

The V gene is TRBV19, the J gene TRBJ2-3; 9 positions match TRBD2. Germline CDR1 reads LNHDA; CDR2 reads SQIVND (reference sequence). Trimming removed 4 bases from V and 0 bases from J; junction bases left unmatched: 5. This CDR3 is built from 16 residues. CDR3 sequence: CASSSDSGGSTDTQYF. CDR3 sequence (DNA): TGTGCCAGTAGTAGTGATAGCGGGGGTAGCACAGATACGCAGTATTTT.

The chain employs TRBV11-3 and TRBJ2-5; possible D gene TRBD2, 6 bases. The germline V gene encodes CDR1 SGHNT and CDR2 YENEEA. Trimming took off 5 bases at V and 3 bases at J, with 16 bases between the two ends. The CDR3 runs 15 residues. Here the CDR3 reads CASSPPLGGKETQYF. For the CDR3, the DNA is TGTGCCAGCAGCCCCCCTTTGGGGGGAAAAGAGACCCAGTACTTC.

This clone has a handful of counts. This chain's CDR3 is CASSLGQGVHSEKLFF. CDR3 nucleotides: TGCGCCAGCAGCTTGGGACAGGGTGTCCATAGTGAAAAACTGTTTTTT. The chain is built from TRBV5-1 and TRBJ1-4, with 7 bases aligning to TRBD1. CDR3 length: 16 amino acids. Germline CDR1 reads SGHRS; CDR2 reads YFSETQ. V lost 0 bases and J lost 7; bases outside the gene matches: 9.

This rearrangement joins TRBV4-1 to TRBJ1-3; the D gene is possibly TRBD1 (6 bases). V gave up 2 bases and J gave up 0 bases, with 17 bases separating them. The CDR3 consists of 18 residues. CDR1 is MGHRA and CDR2 is YSYEKL in the germline V gene. The CDR3 is CASSQNAGRGASGNTIYF. In nucleotides, the CDR3 is TGCGCCAGCAGCCAAAACGCCGGCAGGGGTGCCTCTGGAAACACCATATATTTT.

This chain links TRBV29-1 with TRBJ2-7; TRBD1 is a possible D gene (5 bases). V lost 4 bases and J 2 bases, leaving 9 bases between the germline ends. The CDR3 is made up of 12 amino acids. Per the germline V gene, CDR1 is SQVTM and CDR2 is ANQGSEA. Here the CDR3 DNA reads TGCAGCGTTGTACCGACAGCCTACGAGCAGTACTTC. Translation gives CSVVPTAYEQYF.

The V call is TRBV5-1, the J call TRBJ2-3, with 11 positions matching TRBD2. In germline, CDR1 is SGHRS, CDR2 YFSETQ. There are 16 residues in the CDR3. With V trimmed by 4 bases and J by 2 bases, 6 bases remained unmatched. The CDR3 sequence: CASSHGTSGNTDTQYF. The DNA for the CDR3 is TGCGCCAGCAGCCACGGGACTAGCGGAAACACAGATACGCAGTATTTT.

This chain links TRBV5-1 with TRBJ2-7; TRBD1 matches at 9 bases. This CDR3 is built from 14 residues. J gave up 5 bases and V 4 bases, and 7 bases lay outside the gene matches. Germline-derived CDR1 and CDR2 are SGHRS and YFSETQ. CDR3 amino acids: CASSPGTGIDEQYF. In DNA, the CDR3 is TGCGCCAGCAGCCCAGGGACAGGGATCGACGAGCAGTACTTC.

V gene TRBV28 combines with J gene TRBJ2-2, with TRBD1 matching 9 bases. Germline values: CDR1 MDHEN, CDR2 SYDVKM. This CDR3 comprises 13 residues. The ends lost 5 bases at V and 6 bases at J; junction bases unmatched: 1. CDR3: CASSTGGSGELFF. CDR3 sequence (DNA): TGTGCCAGCAGTACAGGGGGCTCCGGGGAGCTGTTTTTT.

The chain recombines TRBV28 with TRBJ2-7; D not certain. In germline, CDR1 is MDHEN, CDR2 SYDVKM. V was clipped by 4 bases and J by 0 bases, with 10 bases between them. This CDR3 is 14 amino acids long. This CDR3 reads CASSSPPYSYEQYF. In DNA form, the CDR3 reads TGTGCCAGCAGTTCCCCCCCCTACTCCTACGAGCAGTACTTC.

This clone was seen once. DNA of the CDR3: TGTGCCAGCAGTTACCAAACGGGCGGGGGGGTGGAGACCCAGTACTTC. It is translated as CASSYQTGGGVETQYF. The chain has TRBV28 and TRBJ2-5; 9 nucleotides agree with TRBD2. In germline, CDR1 is MDHEN, CDR2 SYDVKM. V gave up 4 bases and J gave up 5 bases; unmatched junction bases: 11. This CDR3 has 16 amino acids.